The clone carrying this T cell receptor beta chain was seen many times. The antigen remains undetermined. As part of library construction, unique molecular identifiers were attached to individual cDNA molecules. MiXCR was run by TCRdb on the 5' RACE reads, yielding one entry per CDR3 protein. The profile shows tens of thousands of distinct CDR3 sequences, approximately 5.9% of them singletons. CDR1 is MDHEN and CDR2 is SYDVKM in the germline V gene. CDR3 length equals 15 residues. V lost 6 bases to trimming and J lost 0 bases, with 13 bases between them. The record originates from a study of early T cells in non-severe SARS-CoV-2 infection. Study details: The sequenced material was bulk RNA from unsorted whole blood, and its chains were unpaired.

Study-wide points: In VDJdb matching, anti-spike CD8 responses were favored while private and CD4 specificities went missing.

The sequence was collected from an adult who was a healthcare worker with PCR-confirmed SARS-CoV-2 infection or an uninfected control (not recorded which). The specimen comprised whole blood, sampled at baseline. The chain uses TRBV28 and TRBJ2-3; perhaps TRBD2 as D (6 bases). The CDR3 loop is CASSLDYLSTDTQYF. CDR3 coding DNA: TGTGCCAGCAGCTTGGACTACCTTAGCACAGATACGCAGTATTTT.